This TCR beta chain was found in a study of OX40 agonist ivuxolimab in advanced cancers. Study-level background: Ivuxolimab doses were 0.01, 0.1, 0.3, 1.5, 3 or 10 mg/kg every 2 weeks. Head and neck, renal cell, melanoma or hepatocellular carcinoma were the cancers that dose-escalation patients had. General study findings and limits: At 0.1 to 3.0 mg/kg, clonal expansion of CD4+ and CD8+ blood T cells had occurred by week 6.

Trimming left V 0 bases short and J 0 bases short, with 12 bases between. This CDR3 comprises 18 residues. CDR1 is LGHNA, CDR2 YNFKEQ, per germline. This clone has more than one count but fewer than ten. Antigen specificity is unknown. Sequenced by immunoSEQ multiplex PCR; TCRdb stores in-frame clones only, minus some. The sample records about 77,000 clones, roughly 85% being singletons. This sequence originates from an adult with an advanced solid tumor such as melanoma, head and neck, liver or kidney cancer. The rearrangement uses TRBV4-2 and TRBJ1-6; D may be TRBD1 (5 bases). Sequenced here: CD4+ or CD8+ T cells sorted from blood, sampled in a trial of the OX40 agonist ivuxolimab. The CDR3 spells CASSQESGTGSYNSPLHF. CDR3 DNA sequence: TGTGCCAGCAGCCAAGAAAGTGGGACGGGCTCCTATAATTCACCCCTCCACTTT.